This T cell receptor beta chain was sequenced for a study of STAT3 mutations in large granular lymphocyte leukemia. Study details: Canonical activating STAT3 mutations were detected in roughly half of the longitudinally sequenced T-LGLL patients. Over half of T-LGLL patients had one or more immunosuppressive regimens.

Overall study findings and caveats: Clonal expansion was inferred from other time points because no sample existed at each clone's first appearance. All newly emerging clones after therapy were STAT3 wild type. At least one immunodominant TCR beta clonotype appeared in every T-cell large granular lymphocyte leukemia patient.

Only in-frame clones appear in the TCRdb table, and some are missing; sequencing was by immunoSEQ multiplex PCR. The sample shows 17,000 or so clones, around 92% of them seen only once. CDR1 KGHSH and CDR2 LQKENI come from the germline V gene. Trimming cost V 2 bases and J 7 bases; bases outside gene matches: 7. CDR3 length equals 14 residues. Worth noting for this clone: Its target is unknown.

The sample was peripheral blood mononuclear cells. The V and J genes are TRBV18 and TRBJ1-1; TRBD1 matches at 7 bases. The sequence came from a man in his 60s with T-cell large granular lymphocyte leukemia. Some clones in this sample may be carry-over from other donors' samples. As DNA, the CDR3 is TGTGCCAGCTCACCATCTGGGCAGGGGGGTGAAGCTTTCTTT. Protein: CASSPSGQGGEAFF.